This T cell receptor beta chain was identified in a study of T cells in Graves' hyperthyroidism and ophthalmopathy. For the study at large: Before any treatment, at initial diagnosis, peripheral blood was collected. General study findings and limits: Peripheral blood also featured most of the thyroid clonotypes expanded above 0.001. A median about 6 months before onset, the model predicted ophthalmopathy.

This clonotype was counted only a few times. Its antigen is undetermined. Trimming took 0 bases from V and 6 from J, leaving 7 bases between them. The CDR3 sequence is 14 residues long. Germline CDR1 and CDR2: SGDLS and YYNGEE. Exclusion of patients followed from uncontrolled infection, other autoimmune disease, pregnancy or lactation. The CDR3 regions of TCR beta were amplified from RNA transcripts. HTBI primers drove first-round RT-PCR of the TCR CDR3. TCRdb re-called the multiplex PCR reads through MiXCR, storing one row per CDR3 protein. The data show approximately 320,000 distinct CDR3 sequences, around a sixth seen once.

The sequenced sample consisted of blood. V and J are TRBV9 and TRBJ1-6; unclear D gene. This TCR derives from a man under 40 with Graves' hyperthyroidism. The CDR3 nucleotides read TGTGCCAGCAGCGTAGCTCCGATTAATTCACCCCTCCACTTT. It translates to CASSVAPINSPLHF.